This TCR beta chain was sequenced for a study of T cell repertoires in cytomegalovirus infection. A word on this clonotype: Its antigen is currently unknown.

One entry per CDR3 protein results from TCRdb running MiXCR on the reads. The repertoire has under 150,000 distinct CDR3 sequences, roughly a quarter of them found once; the top ten carry about a third. Germline V CDR1 and CDR2: MGHRA, YSYEKL. The CDR3 is 14 amino acids. The ends were cut back, 0 bases at V and 4 bases at J, with 9 bases in the middle. The chain links TRBV4-1 to TRBJ1-2; TRBD1 is a possible D gene (6 bases). Sequencing was carried out using PBMCs, sequenced either directly or after in vitro stimulation (not recorded which). The origin of this receptor is a human donor in good health (CMV status not recorded). Some clones in this sample may be carry-over from other donors' samples. In nucleotides, the CDR3 is TGCGCCAGCAGCCAAGAACCGGGGGCCTATGGCTACACCTTC. Translating gives CASSQEPGAYGYTF.